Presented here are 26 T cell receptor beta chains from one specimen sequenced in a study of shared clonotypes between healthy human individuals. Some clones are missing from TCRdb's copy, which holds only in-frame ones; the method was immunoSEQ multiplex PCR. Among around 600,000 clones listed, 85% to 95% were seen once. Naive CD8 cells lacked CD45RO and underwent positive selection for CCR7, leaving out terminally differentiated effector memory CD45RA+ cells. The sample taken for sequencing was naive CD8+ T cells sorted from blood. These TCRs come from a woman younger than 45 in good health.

The CDR3, as DNA: TGTGCCAGCAGACGGGTTGGGACAGGGGACTACGAGCAGTACTTC. Encoded protein: CASRRVGTGDYEQYF. This chain uses TRBV27 with TRBJ2-7; 10 bases agree with TRBD1. After removal of 6 bases from V and 3 bases from J, the junction contained 8 bases not matched to a gene. This CDR3 spans 15 amino acids. Germline V CDR1 and CDR2: MNHEY, SMNVEV (reference sequence).

This CDR3 reads CASSWGVSYNEQFF. CDR3 nucleotides: TGTGCCAGCAGCTGGGGGGTCTCCTACAATGAGCAGTTCTTC. The rearrangement links TRBV28 to TRBJ2-1; the D gene is possibly TRBD2 (6 bases). Trimming removed 6 bases at V and 0 bases at J, with 9 bases between. Germline V lookup: CDR1 MDHEN, CDR2 SYDVKM. This CDR3 is 14 amino acids long.

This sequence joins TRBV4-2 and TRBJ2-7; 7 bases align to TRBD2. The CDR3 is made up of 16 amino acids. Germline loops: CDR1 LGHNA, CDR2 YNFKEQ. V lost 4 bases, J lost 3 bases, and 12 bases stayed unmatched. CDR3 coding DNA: TGTGCCAGCAGCCCCGAATCGGGCCTAGCGGACTACGAGCAGTACTTC. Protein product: CASSPESGLADYEQYF.

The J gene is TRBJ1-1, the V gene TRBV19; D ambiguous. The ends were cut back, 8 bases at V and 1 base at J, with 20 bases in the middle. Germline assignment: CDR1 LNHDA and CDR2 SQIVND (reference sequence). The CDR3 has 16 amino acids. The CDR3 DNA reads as TGTGCCAGTCCCAGCCACTGGACGAGCAGGAACACTGAAGCTTTCTTT. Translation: CASPSHWTSRNTEAFF.

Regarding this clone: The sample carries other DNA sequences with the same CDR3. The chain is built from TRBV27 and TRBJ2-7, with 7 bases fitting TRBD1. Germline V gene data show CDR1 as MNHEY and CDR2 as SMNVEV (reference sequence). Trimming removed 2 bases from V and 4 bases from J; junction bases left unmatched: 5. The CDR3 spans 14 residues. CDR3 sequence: CASSLGAGGYEQYF. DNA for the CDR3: TGTGCCAGCAGTTTAGGGGCAGGGGGTTACGAGCAGTACTTC.

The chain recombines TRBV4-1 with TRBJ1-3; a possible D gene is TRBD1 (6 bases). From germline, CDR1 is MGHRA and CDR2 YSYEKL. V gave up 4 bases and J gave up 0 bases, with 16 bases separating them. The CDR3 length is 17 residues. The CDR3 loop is CASSRGRGAISGNTIYF. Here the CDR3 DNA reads TGCGCCAGCAGCCGTGGGCGGGGGGCGATCTCTGGAAACACCATATATTTT.

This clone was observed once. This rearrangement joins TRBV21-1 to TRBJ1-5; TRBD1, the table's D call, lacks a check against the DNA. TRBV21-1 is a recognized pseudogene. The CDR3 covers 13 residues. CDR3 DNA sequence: TGTGCCAGCAGCAAAGGGCAGGGTCAGCCCCAGCATTTT. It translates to CASSKGQGQPQHF.

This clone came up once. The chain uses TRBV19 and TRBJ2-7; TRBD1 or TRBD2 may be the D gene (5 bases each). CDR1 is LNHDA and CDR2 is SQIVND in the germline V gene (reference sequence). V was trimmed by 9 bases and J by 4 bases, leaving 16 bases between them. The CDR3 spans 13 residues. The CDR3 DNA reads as TGTGCCAGCCGACCCCGGGACCTATACGAGCAGTACTTC. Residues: CASRPRDLYEQYF. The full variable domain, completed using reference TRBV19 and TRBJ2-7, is DGGITQSPKYLFRKEGQNVTLSCEQNLNHDAMYWYRQDPGQGLRLIYYSQIVNDFQKGDIAEGYSVSREKKESFPLTVTSAQKNPTAFYLCASRPRDLYEQYFGPGTRLTVT.

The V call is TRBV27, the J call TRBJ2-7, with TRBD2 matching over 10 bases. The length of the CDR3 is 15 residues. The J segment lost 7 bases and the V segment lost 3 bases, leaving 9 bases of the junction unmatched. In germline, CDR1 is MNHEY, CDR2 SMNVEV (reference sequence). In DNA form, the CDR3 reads TGTGCCAGCAGTTTCGTAGGTAGCGGGAGGAATGAGCAGTACTTC. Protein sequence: CASSFVGSGRNEQYF.

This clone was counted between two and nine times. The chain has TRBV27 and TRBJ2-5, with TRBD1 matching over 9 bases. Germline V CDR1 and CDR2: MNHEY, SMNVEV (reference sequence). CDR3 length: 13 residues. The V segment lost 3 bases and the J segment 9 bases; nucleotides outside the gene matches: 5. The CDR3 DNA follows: TGTGCCAGCAGTTTTGGGACAGGGATGGCCCAGTACTTC. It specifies CASSFGTGMAQYF.

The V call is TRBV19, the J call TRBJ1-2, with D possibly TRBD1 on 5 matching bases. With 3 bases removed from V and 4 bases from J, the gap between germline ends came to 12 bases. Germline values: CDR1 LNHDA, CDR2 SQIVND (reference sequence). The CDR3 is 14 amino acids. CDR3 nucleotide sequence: TGTGCCAGTAGTATGCAAATTAGGGGCTATGGCTACACCTTC. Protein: CASSMQIRGYGYTF.

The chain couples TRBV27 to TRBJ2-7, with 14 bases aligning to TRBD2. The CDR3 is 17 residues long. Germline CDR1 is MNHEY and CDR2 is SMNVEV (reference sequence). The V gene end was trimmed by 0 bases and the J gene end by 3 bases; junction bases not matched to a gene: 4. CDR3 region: CASSLSTGTSGGYEQYF. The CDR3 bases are TGTGCCAGCAGTTTATCGACCGGGACTAGCGGGGGCTACGAGCAGTACTTC.

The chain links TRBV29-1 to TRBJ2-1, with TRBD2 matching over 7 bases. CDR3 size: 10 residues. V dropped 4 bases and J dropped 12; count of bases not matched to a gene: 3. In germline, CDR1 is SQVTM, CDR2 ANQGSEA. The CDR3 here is CSVGGGVQFF. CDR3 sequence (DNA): TGCAGCGTTGGGGGGGGAGTGCAGTTCTTC.

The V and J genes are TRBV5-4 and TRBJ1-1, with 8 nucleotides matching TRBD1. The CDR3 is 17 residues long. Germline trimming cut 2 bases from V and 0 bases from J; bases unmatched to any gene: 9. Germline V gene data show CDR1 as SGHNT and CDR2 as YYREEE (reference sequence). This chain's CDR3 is CASSFFRGPPVNTEAFF. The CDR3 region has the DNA TGTGCCAGCAGCTTTTTCAGGGGGCCTCCCGTGAACACTGAAGCTTTCTTT. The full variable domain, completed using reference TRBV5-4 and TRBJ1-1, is ETGVTQSPTHLIKTRGQQVTLRCSSQSGHNTVSWYQQALGQGPQFIFQYYREEENGRGNFPPRFSGLQFPNYSSELNVNALELDDSALYLCASSFFRGPPVNTEAFFGQGTRLTVV.

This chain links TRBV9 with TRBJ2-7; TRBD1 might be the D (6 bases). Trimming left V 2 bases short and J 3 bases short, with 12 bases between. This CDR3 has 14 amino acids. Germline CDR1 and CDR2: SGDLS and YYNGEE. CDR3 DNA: TGTGCCAGCAGCGTCCGGGACACCTACTACGAGCAGTACTTC. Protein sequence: CASSVRDTYYEQYF.

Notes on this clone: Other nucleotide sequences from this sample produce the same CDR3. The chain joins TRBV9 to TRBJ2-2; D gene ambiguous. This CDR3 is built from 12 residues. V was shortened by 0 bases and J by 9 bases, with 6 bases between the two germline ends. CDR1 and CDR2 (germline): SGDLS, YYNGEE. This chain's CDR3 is CASSVDSRELFF. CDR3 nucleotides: TGTGCCAGCAGCGTAGACAGCCGGGAGCTGTTTTTT. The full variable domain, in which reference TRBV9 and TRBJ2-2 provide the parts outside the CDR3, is DSGVTQTPKHLITATGQRVTLRCSPRSGDLSVYWYQQSLDQGLQFLIQYYNGEERAKGNILERFSAQQFPDLHSELNLSSLELGDSALYFCASSVDSRELFFGEGSRLTVL.

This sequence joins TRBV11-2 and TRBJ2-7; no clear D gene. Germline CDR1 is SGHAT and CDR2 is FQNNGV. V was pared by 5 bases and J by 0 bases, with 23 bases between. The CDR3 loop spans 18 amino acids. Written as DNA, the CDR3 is TGTGCCAGCAGCCCCCATCCCAAAGGCGCGCAGATCTCCTACGAGCAGTACTTC. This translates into CASSPHPKGAQISYEQYF.

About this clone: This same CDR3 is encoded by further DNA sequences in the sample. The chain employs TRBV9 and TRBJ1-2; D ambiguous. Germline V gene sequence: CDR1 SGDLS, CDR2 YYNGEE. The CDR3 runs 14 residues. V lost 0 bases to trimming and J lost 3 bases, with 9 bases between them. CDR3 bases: TGTGCCAGCAGCGTAGGGTCTGGAGACTATGGCTACACCTTC. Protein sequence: CASSVGSGDYGYTF.

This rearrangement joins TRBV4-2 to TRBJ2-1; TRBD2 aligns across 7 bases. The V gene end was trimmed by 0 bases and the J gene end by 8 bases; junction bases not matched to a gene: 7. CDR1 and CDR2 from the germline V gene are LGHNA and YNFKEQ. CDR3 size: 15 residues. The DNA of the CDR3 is TGTGCCAGCAGCCAAGACTCGGGAGGATCATATGAGCAGTTCTTC. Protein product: CASSQDSGGSYEQFF.

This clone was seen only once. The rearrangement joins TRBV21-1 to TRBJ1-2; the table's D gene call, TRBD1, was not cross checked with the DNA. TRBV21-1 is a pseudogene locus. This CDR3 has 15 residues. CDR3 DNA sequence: TGTGCCAGCAGCAAGACGACAGGTCATTACTATGGCTACACCTTC. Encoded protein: CASSKTTGHYYGYTF.

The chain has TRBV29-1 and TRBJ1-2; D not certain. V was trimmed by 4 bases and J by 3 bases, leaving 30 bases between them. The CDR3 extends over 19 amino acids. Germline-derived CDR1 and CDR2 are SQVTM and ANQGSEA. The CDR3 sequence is CSVGPSRAGKSPPDYGYTF. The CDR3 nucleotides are TGCAGCGTTGGCCCCAGTCGCGCTGGGAAGAGTCCCCCCGACTATGGCTACACCTTC.

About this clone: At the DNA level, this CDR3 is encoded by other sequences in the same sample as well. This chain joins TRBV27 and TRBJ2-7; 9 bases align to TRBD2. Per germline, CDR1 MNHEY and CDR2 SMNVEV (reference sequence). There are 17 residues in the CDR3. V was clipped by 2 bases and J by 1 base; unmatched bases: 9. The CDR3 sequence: CASSLTPPAGGSYEQYF. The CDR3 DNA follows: TGTGCCAGCAGTTTAACTCCCCCAGCGGGAGGTTCCTACGAGCAGTACTTC.

The DNA of the CDR3 is TGCAGCGTCGCAGGGGGAACCTACTCTGGGGCCAACGTCCTGACTTTC. The encoded protein is CSVAGGTYSGANVLTF. The V gene is TRBV29-1, the J gene TRBJ2-6; TRBD1 matches 7 bases. V gave up 6 bases and J gave up 0 bases; unmatched junction bases: 8. CDR1 and CDR2 from the germline V gene are SQVTM and ANQGSEA. The CDR3 has 16 residues.

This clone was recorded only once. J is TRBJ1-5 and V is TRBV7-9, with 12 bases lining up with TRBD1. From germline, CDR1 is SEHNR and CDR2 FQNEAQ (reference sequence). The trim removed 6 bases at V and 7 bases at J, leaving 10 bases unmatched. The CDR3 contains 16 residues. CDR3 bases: TGTGCCAGCAGTACGACCGGGACAGGGGGCACGCAGCCCCAGCATTTT. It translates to CASSTTGTGGTQPQHF. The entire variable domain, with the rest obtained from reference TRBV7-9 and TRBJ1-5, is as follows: DTGVSQNPRHKITKRGQNVTFRCDPISEHNRLYWYRQTLGQGPEFLTYFQNEAQLEKSRLLSDRFSAERPKGSFSTLEIQRTEQGDSAMYLCASSTTGTGGTQPQHFGDGTRLSIL.

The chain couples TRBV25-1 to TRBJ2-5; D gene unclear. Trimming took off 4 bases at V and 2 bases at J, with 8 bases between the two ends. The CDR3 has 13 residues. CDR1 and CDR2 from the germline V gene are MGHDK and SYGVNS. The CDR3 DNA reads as TGTGCCAGCAGTGGAGACTGGCAAGAGACCCAGTACTTC. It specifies CASSGDWQETQYF.

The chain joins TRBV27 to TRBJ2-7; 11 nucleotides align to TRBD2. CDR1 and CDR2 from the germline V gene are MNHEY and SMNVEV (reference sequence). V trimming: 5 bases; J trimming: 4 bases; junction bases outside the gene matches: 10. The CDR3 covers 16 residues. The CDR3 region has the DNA TGTGCCAGCAGTCCCAGTACTAGCGGGAGAGGATACGAGCAGTACTTC. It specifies CASSPSTSGRGYEQYF.